The next 20 T cell receptor beta chains were all read from a single sample in a study of T cells in Graves' hyperthyroidism and ophthalmopathy (dated 2019 in TCRdb). The method behind the library was multiplex PCR. The instrument given in TCRdb is Illumina HiSeq 2000. TCR beta CDR3 regions were amplified from RNA transcripts. The first round of RT-PCR for the TCR CDR3 was performed with the HTBI primer set and the Qiagen OneStep RT-PCR kit. Starting from the raw public reads, TCRdb applied fastp trimming at Q25, assembled clones with MiXCR and retained in-frame beta chains. Every CDR3 protein is listed once, alongside the most common genes and DNA of its rows. This sample has 700,000 to 850,000 distinct CDR3 sequences in its table, and approximately 40% of those were observed once. The ten largest account for roughly 30% of the sample. Specimen: blood. The receptors were gathered from a woman aged 40 to 55 with Graves' hyperthyroidism.

The rearrangement uses TRBV10-3 and TRBJ1-5; a weak D match, TRBD1 (5 bases). The V gene lost 4 bases and the J gene lost 2 bases, with 6 bases spanning the gap. Germline loops: CDR1 ENHRY, CDR2 SYGVKD. This CDR3 comprises 13 residues. The CDR3 sequence: CAISGDGNQPQHF. The DNA for the CDR3 is TGTGCCATCAGTGGGGACGGCAATCAGCCCCAGCATTTT.

This clonotype has a count of ten or more. The rearrangement uses TRBV12-3 or TRBV12-4 and TRBJ1-4, with 10 bases fitting TRBD1. There are 15 residues in the CDR3. V dropped 5 bases and J dropped 7; count of bases not matched to a gene: 7. CDR3 sequence (DNA): TGTGCCAGCAGTGCTGGGACAGGGGTTGGTGAAAAACTGTTTTTT. This encodes CASSAGTGVGEKLFF.

Only a few counts were recorded for this clonotype. The rearrangement joins TRBV7-8 to TRBJ2-7, with 7 bases lining up with TRBD1. V lost 7 bases to trimming and J lost 1 base; unmatched junction nucleotides: 10. The CDR3 has 15 amino acids. Germline loops: CDR1 SGHVS, CDR2 FQNEAQ. In nucleotides, the CDR3 is TGTGCCAGCACGCCCCTCCGGGACAGATCCTACGAGCAGTACTTC. The encoded protein is CASTPLRDRSYEQYF.

About this clonotype: In this CDR3 the conserved last residue, phenylalanine or tryptophan, is missing, so a read error is likely. The CDR3, as DNA: TGTGCCAGCAGACCAGAGACGAATGCGGGCACTGAAGCTTTCCTT. Residues: CASRPETNAGTEAFL. The chain uses TRBV12-3 or TRBV12-4 and TRBJ1-1, with D uncertain. Trimming took off 6 bases at V and 4 bases at J, with 18 bases between the two ends. The CDR3 loop spans 15 amino acids.

The chain recombines TRBV10-2 with TRBJ2-1; D unresolved. Trimming took off 6 bases at V and 6 bases at J, with 12 bases between the two ends. Germline CDR1 reads WSHSY; CDR2 reads SAAADI. There are 13 residues in the CDR3. CDR3 DNA: TGCGCCAGCAGGTGGAGTCGGCTCAATGAGCAGTTCTTC. Its protein product is CASRWSRLNEQFF.

The genes are TRBV13 and TRBJ2-7; 8 nucleotides align to TRBD2. Trimming cost V 2 bases and J 2 bases; bases outside gene matches: 8. Per the germline V gene, CDR1 is PRHDT and CDR2 is FYEKMQ (reference sequence). This CDR3 has 16 amino acids. The CDR3 protein is CASSLSVGRVTYEQYF. CDR3 coding DNA: TGTGCCAGCAGCTTAAGTGTCGGGAGGGTAACCTACGAGCAGTACTTC. Drawing the rest from reference TRBV13 and TRBJ2-7, the complete variable domain is AAGVIQSPRHLIKEKRETATLKCYPIPRHDTVYWYQQGPGQDPQFLISFYEKMQSDKGSIPDRFSAQQFSDYHSELNMSSLELGDSALYFCASSLSVGRVTYEQYFGPGTRLTVT.

There are many counts of this clonotype. This chain connects TRBV3-1 to TRBJ1-6; 9 nucleotides agree with TRBD1. Germline loops: CDR1 LGHDT, CDR2 YNNKEL (reference sequence). The V segment lost 6 bases and the J segment 10 bases; nucleotides outside the gene matches: 7. The CDR3 is 14 amino acids. CDR3 sequence: CASRTGTGRSPLHF. In nucleotides, the CDR3 is TGTGCCAGCAGGACCGGGACAGGGAGGTCACCCCTCCACTTT. The complete variable domain, with remaining parts taken from reference TRBV3-1 and TRBJ1-6, reads DTAVSQTPKYLVTQMGNDKSIKCEQNLGHDTMYWYKQDSKKFLKIMFSYNNKELIINETVPNRFSPKSPDKAHLNLHINSLELGDSAVYFCASRTGTGRSPLHFGNGTRLTVT.

The V gene is TRBV10-3, the J gene TRBJ2-5; TRBD2 agrees at 9 bases. Germline V lookup: CDR1 ENHRY, CDR2 SYGVKD. Trimming removed 3 bases from V and 0 bases from J; junction bases left unmatched: 17. The CDR3 runs 20 residues. CDR3 nucleotide sequence: TGTGCCATCAGTGACCCACTCCGGGGTAGCGGGGGAATATACCAAGAGACCCAGTACTTC. Its translation: CAISDPLRGSGGIYQETQYF.

This clonotype has only a few counts. The chain recombines TRBV12-3 or TRBV12-4 with TRBJ2-5, with no clear D. Trimming pared 5 bases from V and 1 base from J, leaving 20 bases between. This CDR3 comprises 17 residues. In nucleotides, the CDR3 is TGTGCCAGCAGTCTAACCGGGCCGCCTTTTACCCAAGAGACCCAGTACTTC. Its protein product is CASSLTGPPFTQETQYF.

On this clonotype itself: This may stem from a read error, because a much larger clone lies one nucleotide away. The J gene is TRBJ1-2, the V gene TRBV7-9; D gene ambiguous. There are 15 residues in the CDR3. Germline V CDR1 and CDR2: SEHNR, FQNEAQ (reference sequence). Trimming shortened V by 0 bases and J by 6 bases, and 14 bases separated the two germline ends. CDR3 residues: CASSLAGSLSDGYTF. The DNA of the CDR3 is TGTGCCAGCAGCTTAGCGGGGTCCCTGTCAGATGGCTACACCTTC.

The gene calls are TRBV6-1 and TRBJ2-7; D might be TRBD1 or TRBD2, each matching 5 bases. V was pared by 3 bases and J by 0 bases, with 9 bases between. Germline CDR1 is MNHNS and CDR2 is SASEGT. The CDR3 has 14 residues. The CDR3 nucleotides read TGTGCCAGCAGTGAGTGGGGGACCTCCTACGAGCAGTACTTC. Translation: CASSEWGTSYEQYF.

V usage is TRBV6-5 and J usage is TRBJ2-7; 11 bases line up with TRBD2. CDR1 is MNHEY and CDR2 is SVGAGI in the germline V gene. The CDR3 covers 16 residues. After removal of 5 bases from V and 3 bases from J, the junction contained 9 bases not matched to a gene. CDR3 protein: CASSNPGLAVNYEQYF. CDR3 coding DNA: TGTGCCAGCAGTAATCCGGGACTAGCGGTGAACTACGAGCAGTACTTC.

This clonotype was picked up many times. This chain connects TRBV12-3 or TRBV12-4 to TRBJ2-7, with TRBD1 matching 7 bases. The CDR3 has 15 residues. The V gene end was trimmed by 6 bases and the J gene end by 1 base; junction bases not matched to a gene: 9. As DNA, the CDR3 is TGTGCCAGCAGCTCAACCGGGACAGAGTCCTACGAGCAGTACTTC. It yields the protein CASSSTGTESYEQYF.

This clonotype appeared many times. CDR3 loop: CSARHSGGAETQYF. In DNA, the CDR3 is TGCAGTGCTAGACATTCTGGGGGGGCGGAGACCCAGTACTTC. This rearrangement joins TRBV20-1 to TRBJ2-5, with D tentatively TRBD2 (7 bases). The length of the CDR3 is 14 residues. Germline lookup yields CDR1 DFQATT and CDR2 SNEGSKA (reference sequence). V was shortened by 2 bases and J by 5 bases, with 15 bases between the two germline ends.

The V and J genes are TRBV24-1 and TRBJ2-7, with D tentatively TRBD1 (6 bases). Between the trimmed V and J ends, which lost 7 bases and 2 bases, there was a span of 14 bases. This CDR3 contains 14 residues. The V gene's germline CDR1 is KGHDR and CDR2 SFDVKD. The CDR3, as DNA: TGTGCCACCAGCTTCGACAGGAGTGCCTACGAGCAGTACTTC. It codes for CATSFDRSAYEQYF.

The chain has TRBV20-1 and TRBJ2-1, with 11 bases fitting TRBD2. The V and J ends lost 2 bases and 6 bases, in that order; junction bases with no gene match: 3. The CDR3 is 14 amino acids. CDR1 is DFQATT, CDR2 SNEGSKA, per germline (reference sequence). In DNA form, the CDR3 reads TGCAGTGCTAGAAGGCTAGCGGGGGGCAATGAGCAGTTCTTC. Its protein product is CSARRLAGGNEQFF.

For this clonotype: A much bigger clone sits one base away, suggesting this may be a read error. The CDR3 coding sequence is TGTGCCAGCAGCCCCTCAGTTGCAACTAGTGAAAAACTGTTTTTT. Protein sequence: CASSPSVATSEKLFF. V gene TRBV7-2 combines with J gene TRBJ1-4; no clear D. Germline CDR1 reads SGHTA; CDR2 reads FQGNSA. The CDR3 has 15 amino acids.

This clonotype appeared many times. The V call is TRBV7-2, the J call TRBJ2-6; D uncertain. CDR1 is SGHTA and CDR2 is FQGNSA in the germline V gene. V lost 1 base and J 4 bases, leaving 8 bases between the germline ends. This CDR3 comprises 15 residues. The CDR3 coding sequence is TGTGCCAGCAGCTTAGTGGGATTCGGGGCCAACGTCCTGACTTTC. Its translation: CASSLVGFGANVLTF.

This clonotype was counted at least ten times. The genes are TRBV7-9 and TRBJ2-7; 10 bases are a match to TRBD1. There are 14 residues in the CDR3. Per the germline V gene, CDR1 is SEHNR and CDR2 is FQNEAQ (reference sequence). With V trimmed by 5 bases and J by 4 bases, 5 bases remained unmatched. CDR3 sequence: CASSPGQGIYEQYF. The CDR3 nucleotides are TGTGCCAGCAGCCCGGGACAGGGGATATACGAGCAGTACTTC. Using reference TRBV7-9 and TRBJ2-7 for the parts outside the CDR3, the full variable domain is DTGVSQNPRHKITKRGQNVTFRCDPISEHNRLYWYRQTLGQGPEFLTYFQNEAQLEKSRLLSDRFSAERPKGSFSTLEIQRTEQGDSAMYLCASSPGQGIYEQYFGPGTRLTVT.

In its sample, this clonotype was seen a few times. The chain combines TRBV2 with TRBJ2-3; D ambiguous. The CDR3 spans 15 residues. Germline loops: CDR1 SNHLY, CDR2 FYNNEI. The V and J ends lost 6 bases and 2 bases respectively, with 15 bases between them. The CDR3 is CASRKALIFTDTQYF. The CDR3, as DNA: TGTGCCAGCAGGAAGGCACTGATCTTCACAGATACGCAGTATTTT.